One and the same sample provided the 19 T cell receptor beta chains below, sequenced in a study of T cell repertoires in cytomegalovirus infection. TCRdb analysed the reads with MiXCR anew, one entry per CDR3 protein. The repertoire holds roughly 110,000 distinct CDR3 sequences, with around 30% as singletons. These TCRs' antigens remain unknown. Specimen: CD8+ T cells from cultured PBMCs, collected from culture after CMV antigen stimulation. The receptors shown here come from a human donor in good health (CMV status not recorded). Some clones in this sample may be carry-over from other donors' samples.

The genes are TRBV7-9 and TRBJ1-4; D ambiguous. Trimming left V 5 bases short and J 0 bases short, with 7 bases between. The V gene's germline CDR1 is SEHNR and CDR2 FQNEAQ (reference sequence). The CDR3 is 14 amino acids. The CDR3: CASSLSATNEKLFF. In nucleotides, the CDR3 is TGTGCCAGCAGCCTCTCGGCAACTAATGAAAAACTGTTTTTT. Filled out from reference TRBV7-9 and TRBJ1-4, the complete variable domain reads DTGVSQNPRHKITKRGQNVTFRCDPISEHNRLYWYRQTLGQGPEFLTYFQNEAQLEKSRLLSDRFSAERPKGSFSTLEIQRTEQGDSAMYLCASSLSATNEKLFFGSGTQLSVL.

The V gene is TRBV25-1, the J gene TRBJ2-5, with 12 bases identical to TRBD1. Trimming cost V 3 bases and J 1 base; bases outside gene matches: 6. This CDR3 is built from 17 residues. Germline V gene sequence: CDR1 MGHDK, CDR2 SYGVNS. The CDR3 coding sequence is TGTGCCAGCAGTGAGGGGGGGACAGGGGGCAGCCAAGAGACCCAGTACTTC. Translation gives CASSEGGTGGSQETQYF.

The sample holds a few counts of this clonotype. V is TRBV7-6 and J is TRBJ1-1; D is perhaps TRBD1 (5 bases). Trimming removed 2 bases from V and 1 base from J, with 17 bases in between. The V gene's germline CDR1 is SGHVS and CDR2 FNYEAQ. The CDR3 has 17 residues. In DNA form, the CDR3 reads TGTGCCAGCAGCTTAACCGACGAGGGGCTGCCGAACACTGAAGCTTTCTTT. Its translation: CASSLTDEGLPNTEAFF.

The chain has TRBV14 and TRBJ2-2, with 8 bases fitting TRBD1. With V trimmed by 2 bases and J by 4 bases, 6 bases remained unmatched. Germline CDR1 is SGHDN and CDR2 is FVKESK. The CDR3 covers 16 residues. CDR3 sequence (DNA): TGTGCCAGCAGCCAACAACGACAGGGGCGCACCGGGGAGCTGTTTTTT. It codes for CASSQQRQGRTGELFF.

The chain recombines TRBV7-9 with TRBJ2-7; TRBD1 matches at 9 bases. The V segment lost 4 bases and the J segment 2 bases; nucleotides outside the gene matches: 6. Germline assignment: CDR1 SEHNR and CDR2 FQNEAQ (reference sequence). The CDR3 has 15 amino acids. For the CDR3, the DNA is TGTGCCAGCAGCTCGATGGGACAGGGAACCTACGAGCAGTACTTC. Translating gives CASSSMGQGTYEQYF.

For the CDR3, the DNA is TGTGCCAGCAGCTGGACTAGCGAGGGGGAGCAGTTCTTC. Amino acid sequence: CASSWTSEGEQFF. The chain recombines TRBV7-9 with TRBJ2-1; 9 bases agree with TRBD2. Losses at the gene ends were 4 bases for V and 10 bases for J; bases not matched to a gene: 5. The CDR3 contains 13 residues. CDR1 and CDR2 (germline): SEHNR, FQNEAQ (reference sequence).

This clonotype came up many times. This chain connects TRBV28 to TRBJ2-7; possibly TRBD1 for D (6 bases). V lost 1 base and J lost 5, with 9 bases in between. In germline, CDR1 is MDHEN, CDR2 SYDVKM. The CDR3 is made up of 13 amino acids. CDR3 bases: TGTGCCAGCAGTTTATCCGCAGGGGACGAGCAGTACTTC. Protein: CASSLSAGDEQYF.

This clonotype has more than one count but fewer than ten. The chain employs TRBV6-1 and TRBJ2-5; weak D call: TRBD2 (5 bases). Trimming removed 3 bases at V and 3 bases at J, with 11 bases between. The germline CDR1 and CDR2 sequences are MNHNS and SASEGT. The CDR3 has 14 amino acids. The CDR3 coding sequence is TGTGCCAGCAGTGATCGGGGTTCCAAAGAGACCCAGTACTTC. It is translated as CASSDRGSKETQYF.

The chain couples TRBV7-9 to TRBJ2-7; a weak D match, TRBD1 (5 bases). This CDR3 is 16 amino acids long. Between the trimmed V and J ends, which lost 5 bases and 0 bases, there was a span of 17 bases. CDR1 SEHNR and CDR2 FQNEAQ come from the germline V gene (reference sequence). Here the CDR3 DNA reads TGTGCCAGCAGCCGGGTCGTAGGGGCGAGCTCCTACGAGCAGTACTTC. Amino acid sequence: CASSRVVGASSYEQYF.

The chain uses TRBV6-8 and TRBJ1-2; TRBD1 is a possible D gene (5 bases). Germline V lookup: CDR1 MNHGY, CDR2 SAAAGT. This CDR3 contains 14 residues. Trimming removed 2 bases from V and 4 bases from J, with 11 bases in between. In DNA form, the CDR3 reads TGTGCCAGCAGTTACGGACGGGGGGTCTATGGCTACACCTTC. Translating gives CASSYGRGVYGYTF.

This clonotype was seen at least ten times. This chain links TRBV6-5 with TRBJ2-1, with D unresolved. This CDR3 is 15 amino acids long. The germline V gene has CDR1 MNHEY and CDR2 SVGAGI. Trimming took 2 bases from V and 5 from J, leaving 13 bases between them. CDR3 in amino acids: CASSYNLGPNNEQFF. The CDR3 bases are TGTGCCAGCAGTTACAACTTAGGGCCGAACAATGAGCAGTTCTTC.

The V and J genes are TRBV6-8 and TRBJ2-3; D gene uncertain. CDR3 size: 16 residues. Germline CDR1 and CDR2: MNHGY and SAAAGT. The ends were cut back, 0 bases at V and 5 bases at J, with 15 bases in the middle. CDR3 amino acids: CASSYSSPKSGDTQYF. DNA of the CDR3: TGTGCCAGCAGTTACTCCTCCCCCAAGTCTGGAGATACGCAGTATTTT.

This clonotype was counted many times. V usage is TRBV7-2 and J usage is TRBJ2-7; D is perhaps TRBD1 (6 bases). Germline CDR1 reads SGHTA; CDR2 reads FQGNSA. The CDR3 extends over 15 amino acids. Trimming cost V 5 bases and J 3 bases, with 17 bases left between them. CDR3 DNA: TGTGCCAGCAGCGTATATGTCGGACAGATCTACGAGCAGTACTTC. Protein: CASSVYVGQIYEQYF.

The chain uses TRBV20-1 and TRBJ1-1; D remains unclear. Between the trimmed V and J ends, which lost 0 bases and 1 base, there was a span of 6 bases. Germline CDR1 DFQATT, CDR2 SNEGSKA (reference sequence). The CDR3 has 13 amino acids. The CDR3 protein is CSARDGGNTEAFF. CDR3 DNA: TGCAGTGCTAGAGATGGCGGGAACACTGAAGCTTTCTTT.

The J gene is TRBJ2-7, the V gene TRBV19; D uncertain. Germline CDR1 reads LNHDA; CDR2 reads SQIVND (reference sequence). The CDR3 covers 13 residues. V was clipped by 5 bases and J by 1 base, with 9 bases between them. Here the CDR3 DNA reads TGTGCCAGTAGTGCCGGGTCTTCCTACGAGCAGTACTTC. Translated, it gives CASSAGSSYEQYF.

V usage is TRBV7-9 and J usage is TRBJ2-7, with a weak D call TRBD1 (6 bases). V shed 5 bases and J shed 6 bases, with 14 bases lying between them. This CDR3 comprises 13 residues. Germline V gives CDR1 SEHNR, CDR2 FQNEAQ (reference sequence). The CDR3 protein is CASSGRGNGEQYF. The CDR3 nucleotides read TGTGCCAGCAGCGGCAGGGGAAACGGCGAGCAGTACTTC.

This clonotype was picked up many times. The J gene is TRBJ2-1, the V gene TRBV4-1; D is uncertain. The CDR3 is 16 residues long. Trimming cost V 0 bases and J 0 bases, with 9 bases left between them. Germline V gives CDR1 MGHRA, CDR2 YSYEKL. CDR3 nucleotide sequence: TGCGCCAGCAGCCAAGATGCACTCAACTCCTACAATGAGCAGTTCTTC. Amino acids: CASSQDALNSYNEQFF.

This clonotype came up a few times. The rearrangement joins TRBV6-6 to TRBJ2-5, with a weak D call TRBD1 (5 bases). The CDR3 contains 14 residues. Trimming took 5 bases from V and 5 from J, leaving 15 bases between them. CDR1 is MNHNY, CDR2 SVGAGI, per germline (reference sequence). CDR3 residues: CASSEGPGWETQYF. For the CDR3, the DNA is TGTGCCAGCAGTGAAGGGCCAGGGTGGGAGACCCAGTACTTC.

This clonotype has more than one count but fewer than ten. The chain joins TRBV2 to TRBJ2-7, with TRBD2 matching 8 bases. This CDR3 contains 12 residues. Germline V gives CDR1 SNHLY, CDR2 FYNNEI. The junction had 2 bases not matched to a gene; V was cut back by 8 bases and J by 2 bases. In nucleotides, the CDR3 is TGTGCCAGCGGTAGCGGGACCTACGAGCAGTACTTC. As protein: CASGSGTYEQYF. Together with reference TRBV2 and TRBJ2-7, the CDR3 gives the full variable domain: EPEVTQTPSHQVTQMGQEVILRCVPISNHLYFYWYRQILGQKVEFLVSFYNNEISEKSEIFDDQFSVERPDGSNFTLKIRSTKLEDSAMYFCASGSGTYEQYFGPGTRLTVT.